This TCR beta chain was sequenced in a study of cytomegalovirus exposure and HLA in healthy donors. While unrecorded immune exposures were likely, the donors were nominally healthy when sampled. Looked up from germline, CDR1 is MDHEN and CDR2 is SYDVKM. Deletions cut 5 bases from V and 8 bases from J, with 30 bases between. The CDR3 consists of 19 residues. A word on this clone: The antigen is unknown.

Findings of the study overall: For most TCR beta V segments, an earlier analysis put the productive rate at about 87% or about 30% of the time. A missense DCLRE1C variant was associated with V- and J-gene trimming of TCR beta chains in a later analysis, and an independent cohort replicated the association. The authors listed around 150 TCR beta chains as cytomegalovirus-associated.

In the PCR, 60 Vbeta and 13 Jbeta primers were used. This table comes from immunoSEQ multiplex PCR, and its TCRdb copy is limited to in-frame clones, with some not included. The repertoire holds roughly 100,000 clones, with 70% to 80% as singletons. This receptor was obtained from a female donor in good health and CMV-seronegative. J is TRBJ1-4 and V is TRBV28; a possible D gene is TRBD1 (6 bases). The material sequenced was PBMCs. The DNA for the CDR3 is TGTGCCAGCAGTCCCAGAACCTCGGCGGCCAGGGGACAACAGGAAAAACTGTTTTTT. It encodes CASSPRTSAARGQQEKLFF.